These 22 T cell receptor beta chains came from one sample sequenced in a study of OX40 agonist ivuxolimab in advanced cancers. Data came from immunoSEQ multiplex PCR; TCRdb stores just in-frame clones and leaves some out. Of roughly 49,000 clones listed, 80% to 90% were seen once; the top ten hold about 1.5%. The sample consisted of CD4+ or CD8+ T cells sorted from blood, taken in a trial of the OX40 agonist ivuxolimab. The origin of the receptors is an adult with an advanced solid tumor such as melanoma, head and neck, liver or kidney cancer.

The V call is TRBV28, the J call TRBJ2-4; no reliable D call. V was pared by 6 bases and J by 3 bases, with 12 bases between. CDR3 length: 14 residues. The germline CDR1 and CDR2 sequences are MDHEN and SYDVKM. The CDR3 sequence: CASRVGWDKNIQYF. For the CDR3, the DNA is TGTGCCAGCAGGGTGGGGTGGGACAAAAACATTCAGTACTTC.

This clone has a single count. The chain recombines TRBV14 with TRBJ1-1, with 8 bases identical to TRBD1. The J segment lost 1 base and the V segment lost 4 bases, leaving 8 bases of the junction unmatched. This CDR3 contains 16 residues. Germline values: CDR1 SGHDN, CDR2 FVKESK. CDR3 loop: CASSPLDRGENTEAFF. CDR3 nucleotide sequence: TGTGCCAGCAGCCCTCTTGACAGGGGAGAGAACACTGAAGCTTTCTTT.

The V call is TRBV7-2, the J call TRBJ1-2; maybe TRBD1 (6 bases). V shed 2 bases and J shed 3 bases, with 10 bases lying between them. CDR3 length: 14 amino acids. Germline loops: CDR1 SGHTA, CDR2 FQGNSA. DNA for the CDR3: TGTGCCAGCAGCTTAAACAGGGCAGACTATGGCTACACCTTC. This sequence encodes CASSLNRADYGYTF.

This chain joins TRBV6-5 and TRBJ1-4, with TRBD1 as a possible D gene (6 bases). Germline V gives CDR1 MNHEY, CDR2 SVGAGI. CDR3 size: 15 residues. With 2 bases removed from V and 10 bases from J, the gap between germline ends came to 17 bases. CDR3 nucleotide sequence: TGTGCCAGCAGTTACGCGAAGGGGGGGATCGGAAAACTGTTTTTT. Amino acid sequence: CASSYAKGGIGKLFF.

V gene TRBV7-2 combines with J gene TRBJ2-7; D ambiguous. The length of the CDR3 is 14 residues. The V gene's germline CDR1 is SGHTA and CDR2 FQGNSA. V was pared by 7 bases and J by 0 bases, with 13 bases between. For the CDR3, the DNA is TGTGCCAGCAAAACCCAGGCGGCCTCCTACGAGCAGTACTTC. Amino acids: CASKTQAASYEQYF.

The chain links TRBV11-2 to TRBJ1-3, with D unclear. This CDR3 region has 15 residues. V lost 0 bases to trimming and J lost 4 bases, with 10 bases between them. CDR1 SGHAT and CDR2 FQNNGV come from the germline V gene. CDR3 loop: CASSLDAEHGNTIYF. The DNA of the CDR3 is TGTGCCAGCAGCTTAGACGCAGAGCACGGAAACACCATATATTTT.

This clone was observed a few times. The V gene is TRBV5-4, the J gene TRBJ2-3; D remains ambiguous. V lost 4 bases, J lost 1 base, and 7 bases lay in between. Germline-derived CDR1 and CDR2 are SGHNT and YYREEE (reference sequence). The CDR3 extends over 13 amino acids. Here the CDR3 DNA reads TGTGCCAGCAGCCAGGAGCGCACAGATACGCAGTATTTT. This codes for CASSQERTDTQYF.

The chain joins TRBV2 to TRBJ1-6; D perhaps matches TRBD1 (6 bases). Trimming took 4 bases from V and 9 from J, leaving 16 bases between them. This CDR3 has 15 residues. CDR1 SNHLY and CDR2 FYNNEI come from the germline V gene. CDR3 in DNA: TGTGCCAGCAGTGGGGAGGGGGGTTCGACTTCACCCCTCCACTTT. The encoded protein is CASSGEGGSTSPLHF.

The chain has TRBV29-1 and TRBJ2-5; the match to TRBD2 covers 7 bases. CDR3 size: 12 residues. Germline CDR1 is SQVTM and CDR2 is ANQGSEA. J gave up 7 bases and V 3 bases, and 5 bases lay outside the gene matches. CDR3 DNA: TGCAGCGTTGAGCGGGGGAAGGCGACCCAGTACTTC. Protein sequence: CSVERGKATQYF.

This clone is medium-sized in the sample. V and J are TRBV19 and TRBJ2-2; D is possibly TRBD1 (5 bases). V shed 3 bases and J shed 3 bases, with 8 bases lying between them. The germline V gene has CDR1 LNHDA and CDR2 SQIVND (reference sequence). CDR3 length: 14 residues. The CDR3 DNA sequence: TGTGCCAGTAGTATCTCGACAGACACCGGGGAGCTGTTTTTT. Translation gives CASSISTDTGELFF.

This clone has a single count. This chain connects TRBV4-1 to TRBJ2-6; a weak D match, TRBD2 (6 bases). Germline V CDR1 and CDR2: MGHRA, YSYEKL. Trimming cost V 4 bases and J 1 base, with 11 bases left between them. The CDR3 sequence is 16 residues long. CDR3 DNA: TGCGCCAGCAGCCCAGGCGGGGCGTCTGGGGCCAACGTCCTGACTTTC. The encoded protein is CASSPGGASGANVLTF.

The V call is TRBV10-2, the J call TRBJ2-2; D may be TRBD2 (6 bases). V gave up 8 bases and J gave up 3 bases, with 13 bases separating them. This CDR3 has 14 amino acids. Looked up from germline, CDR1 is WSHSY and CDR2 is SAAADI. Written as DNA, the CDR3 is TGCGCCAGCGCCCCGGGGGTGTACACCGGGGAGCTGTTTTTT. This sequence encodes CASAPGVYTGELFF.

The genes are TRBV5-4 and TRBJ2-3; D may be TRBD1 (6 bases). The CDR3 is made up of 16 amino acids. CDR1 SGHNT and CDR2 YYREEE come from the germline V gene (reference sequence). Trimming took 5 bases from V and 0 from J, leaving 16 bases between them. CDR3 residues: CASRPAGTTSTDTQYF. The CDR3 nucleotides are TGTGCCAGCAGACCTGCCGGGACAACTAGCACAGATACGCAGTATTTT.

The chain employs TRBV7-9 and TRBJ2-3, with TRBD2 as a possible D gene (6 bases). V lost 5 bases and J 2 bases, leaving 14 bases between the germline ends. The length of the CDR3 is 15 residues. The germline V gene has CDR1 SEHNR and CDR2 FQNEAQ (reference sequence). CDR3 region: CASSPLAPITDTQYF. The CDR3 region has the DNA TGTGCCAGCAGCCCCCTAGCGCCTATCACAGATACGCAGTATTTT.

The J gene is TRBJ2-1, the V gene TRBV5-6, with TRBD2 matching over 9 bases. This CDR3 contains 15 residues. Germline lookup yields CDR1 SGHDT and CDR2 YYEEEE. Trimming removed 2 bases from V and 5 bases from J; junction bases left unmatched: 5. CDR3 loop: CASSLPGLANNEQFF. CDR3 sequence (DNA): TGTGCCAGCAGCTTACCGGGACTAGCAAACAATGAGCAGTTCTTC.

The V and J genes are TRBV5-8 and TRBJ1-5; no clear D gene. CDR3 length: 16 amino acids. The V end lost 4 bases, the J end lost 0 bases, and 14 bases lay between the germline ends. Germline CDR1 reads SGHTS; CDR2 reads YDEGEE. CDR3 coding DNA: TGTGCCAGCAGCGACTTCGGTCTAAATAGCAATCAGCCCCAGCATTTT. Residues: CASSDFGLNSNQPQHF.

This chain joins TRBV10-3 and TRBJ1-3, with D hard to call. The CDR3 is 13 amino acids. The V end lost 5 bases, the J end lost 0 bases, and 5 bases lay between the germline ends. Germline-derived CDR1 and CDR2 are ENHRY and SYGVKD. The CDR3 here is CAISQSSGNTIYF. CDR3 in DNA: TGTGCCATCAGTCAGAGCTCTGGAAACACCATATATTTT.

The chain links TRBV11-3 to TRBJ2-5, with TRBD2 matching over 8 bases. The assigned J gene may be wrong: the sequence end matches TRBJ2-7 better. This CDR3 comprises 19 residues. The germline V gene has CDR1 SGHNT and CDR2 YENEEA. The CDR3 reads CASISRQFLAGLGFYEQYF. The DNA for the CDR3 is TGTGCCAGCATCTCCAGACAGTTCCTAGCGGGTTTAGGTTTCTACGAGCAGTACTTC.

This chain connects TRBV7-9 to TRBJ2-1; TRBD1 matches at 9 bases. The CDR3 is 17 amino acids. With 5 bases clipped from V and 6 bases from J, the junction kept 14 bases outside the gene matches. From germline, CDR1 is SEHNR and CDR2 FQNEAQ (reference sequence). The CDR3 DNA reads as TGTGCCAGCAGCCCCCAGACAGGGGGTTTTCCGGCCAATGAGCAGTTCTTC. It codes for CASSPQTGGFPANEQFF. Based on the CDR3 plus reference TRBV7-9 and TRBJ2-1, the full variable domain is DTGVSQNPRHKITKRGQNVTFRCDPISEHNRLYWYRQTLGQGPEFLTYFQNEAQLEKSRLLSDRFSAERPKGSFSTLEIQRTEQGDSAMYLCASSPQTGGFPANEQFFGPGTRLTVL.

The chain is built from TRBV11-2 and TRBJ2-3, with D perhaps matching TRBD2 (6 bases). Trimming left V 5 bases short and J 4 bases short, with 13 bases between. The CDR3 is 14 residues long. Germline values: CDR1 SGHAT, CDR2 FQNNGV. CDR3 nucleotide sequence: TGTGCCAGCAGCCGGACTAACCGAGCAGATACGCAGTATTTT. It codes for CASSRTNRADTQYF.

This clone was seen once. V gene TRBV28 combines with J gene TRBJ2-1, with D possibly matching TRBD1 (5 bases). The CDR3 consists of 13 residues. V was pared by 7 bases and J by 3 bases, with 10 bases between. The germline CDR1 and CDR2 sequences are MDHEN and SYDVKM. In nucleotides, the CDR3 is TGTGCCAGCATAGGCCAGGGCTACAATGAGCAGTTCTTC. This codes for CASIGQGYNEQFF. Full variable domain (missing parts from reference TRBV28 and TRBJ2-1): DVKVTQSSRYLVKRTGEKVFLECVQDMDHENMFWYRQDPGLGLRLIYFSYDVKMKEKGDIPEGYSVSREKKERFSLILESASTNQTSMYLCASIGQGYNEQFFGPGTRLTVL.

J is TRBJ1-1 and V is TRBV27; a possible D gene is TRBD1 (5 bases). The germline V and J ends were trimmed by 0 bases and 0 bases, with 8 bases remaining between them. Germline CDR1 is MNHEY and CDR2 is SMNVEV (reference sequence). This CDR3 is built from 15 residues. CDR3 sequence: CASSLSAGLNTEAFF. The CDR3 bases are TGTGCCAGCAGTTTATCGGCGGGACTGAACACTGAAGCTTTCTTT.